These 15 T cell receptor beta chains share one sample of origin, sequenced in a study of cytomegalovirus exposure and HLA in healthy donors. 60 Vbeta and 13 Jbeta primers were used in PCR. Clones were sequenced by immunoSEQ multiplex PCR, and TCRdb holds only the in-frame ones, with some missing. This table has 150,000 to 180,000 clones, roughly three quarters appearing once. The specimen was PBMCs. These TCRs come from a man aged 25-45 years in good health and CMV-seropositive.

This clone has a single count. This rearrangement joins TRBV7-2 to TRBJ2-1; D perhaps matches TRBD1 (6 bases). The CDR3 is 12 amino acids. V lost 5 bases, J lost 10 bases, and 12 bases lay in between. CDR1 and CDR2 from the germline V gene are SGHTA and FQGNSA. CDR3 bases: TGTGCCAGCAGCCTCTACAGGGTCGAGCAGTTCTTC. Encoded protein: CASSLYRVEQFF.

The CDR3 DNA reads as TGTGCCAGCCGACTAGCGGTCCACAATGAGCAGTTCTTC. Translating gives CASRLAVHNEQFF. The V gene is TRBV6-6, the J gene TRBJ2-1; TRBD2 matches at 9 bases. The germline V gene encodes CDR1 MNHNY and CDR2 SVGAGI (reference sequence). V shed 8 bases and J 5 bases; nucleotides not matched to a gene: 4. The CDR3 is made up of 13 amino acids.

The V and J genes are TRBV7-6 and TRBJ1-1; TRBD1 is a possible D gene (5 bases). The CDR3 has 16 residues. CDR1 is SGHVS, CDR2 FNYEAQ, per germline. V dropped 4 bases and J dropped 0 bases, with 15 bases sitting between them. CDR3 loop: CASSSPAGFMNTEAFF. The CDR3 DNA reads as TGTGCCAGCAGCTCCCCGGCAGGGTTTATGAACACTGAAGCTTTCTTT.

The J gene is TRBJ1-3, the V gene TRBV6-5; D is ambiguous. Germline V CDR1 and CDR2: MNHEY, SVGAGI. Trimming took 2 bases from V and 0 from J, leaving 11 bases between them. The CDR3 has 16 amino acids. The CDR3 protein is CASSYEGPPSGNTIYF. The DNA for the CDR3 is TGTGCCAGCAGTTACGAGGGCCCGCCCTCTGGAAACACCATATATTTT.

V and J are TRBV10-3 and TRBJ2-7; TRBD2 agrees at 14 bases. The junction had 4 bases not matched to a gene; V was cut back by 7 bases and J by 2 bases. The CDR3 runs to 15 residues. Germline CDR1 and CDR2: ENHRY and SYGVKD. CDR3 in amino acids: CAITSGLAGAYEQYF. The CDR3 nucleotides are TGTGCCATCACCTCGGGACTAGCGGGAGCCTACGAGCAGTACTTC.

A note on this clone: One end of the junction does not line up with germline, which may come from a read error. The chain couples TRBV28 to TRBJ2-7; TRBD1 matches 8 bases. The CDR3 is 15 residues long. Germline CDR1 reads MDHEN; CDR2 reads SYDVKM. The DNA for the CDR3 is TGTGCCAGCAGGTTATCAGGGGGCCCTTCCTACGAGCAGTACTTC. Translation: CASRLSGGPSYEQYF.

This sequence joins TRBV28 and TRBJ1-2; 11 nucleotides align to TRBD1. J lost 8 bases, V lost 3 bases, and 5 bases had no gene match. From germline, CDR1 is MDHEN and CDR2 SYDVKM. The CDR3 contains 14 residues. This chain's CDR3 is CASSFGTGGEGYTF. As DNA, the CDR3 is TGTGCCAGCAGTTTCGGGACAGGGGGAGAGGGCTACACCTTC.

The V call is TRBV27, the J call TRBJ2-7; the D gene is possibly TRBD2 (7 bases). CDR1 is MNHEY and CDR2 is SMNVEV in the germline V gene (reference sequence). CDR3 length equals 15 residues. The V end lost 5 bases, the J end lost 4 bases, and 18 bases lay between the germline ends. The CDR3 DNA is TGTGCCAGCAGTCCGCTGTATCGGGGGGCGTACGAGCAGTACTTC. Protein sequence: CASSPLYRGAYEQYF.

The chain is built from TRBV30 and TRBJ1-4, with D uncertain. Germline CDR1 reads GTSNPN; CDR2 reads SVGIG (reference sequence). The CDR3 is 13 residues long. Trimming shortened V by 0 bases and J by 4 bases, and 6 bases separated the two germline ends. CDR3 amino acids: CAWSVAGNEKLFF. The CDR3 DNA sequence: TGTGCCTGGAGTGTTGCCGGTAATGAAAAACTGTTTTTT.

The chain uses TRBV19 and TRBJ2-7, with D possibly TRBD1 on 7 matching bases. Germline CDR1 reads LNHDA; CDR2 reads SQIVND (reference sequence). The V and J ends lost 3 bases and 5 bases respectively, with 17 bases between them. This CDR3 is 15 amino acids long. The CDR3 bases are TGTGCCAGTAGTATGATTGGCCAGGGGGGCCACGAGCAGTACTTC. Its translation is CASSMIGQGGHEQYF.

This clone has only one observation. This chain joins TRBV19 and TRBJ1-5; D gene ambiguous. Trimming stripped 1 base from V and 6 bases from J, with 13 bases between. The CDR3 has 15 residues. CDR1 and CDR2 (germline): LNHDA, SQIVND (reference sequence). CDR3 in DNA: TGTGCCAGTAGTATAGGCACGGGATTCCCTCAGCCCCAGCATTTT. It yields the protein CASSIGTGFPQPQHF.

This chain connects TRBV7-2 to TRBJ2-7; 9 bases are shared with TRBD1. The junction had 4 bases not matched to a gene; V was cut back by 5 bases and J by 2 bases. Germline CDR1 SGHTA, CDR2 FQGNSA. The CDR3 runs to 14 residues. Here the CDR3 reads CASSAGQGPYEQYF. Here the CDR3 DNA reads TGTGCCAGCAGCGCGGGACAGGGACCCTACGAGCAGTACTTC.

This clone has more than one count but fewer than ten. The rearrangement uses TRBV27 and TRBJ2-7; the match to TRBD2 covers 13 bases. This CDR3 is 15 amino acids long. Germline CDR1 and CDR2: MNHEY and SMNVEV (reference sequence). V lost 6 bases, J lost 3 bases, and 5 bases stayed unmatched. CDR3 residues: CASRSTSGRVYEQYF. CDR3 nucleotides: TGTGCCAGCAGGTCTACTAGCGGGAGGGTCTACGAGCAGTACTTC.

The chain is built from TRBV9 and TRBJ2-1; TRBD2 matches at 9 bases. Losses at the gene ends were 4 bases for V and 9 bases for J; bases not matched to a gene: 14. This CDR3 has 16 amino acids. Germline V CDR1 and CDR2: SGDLS, YYNGEE. CDR3 sequence reads: CASSPFVAGGPGEQFF. The CDR3 bases are TGTGCCAGCAGCCCTTTCGTGGCGGGGGGGCCTGGTGAGCAGTTCTTC.

The V gene is TRBV19, the J gene TRBJ1-5, with D possibly TRBD1 on 6 matching bases. Germline values: CDR1 LNHDA, CDR2 SQIVND (reference sequence). This CDR3 comprises 16 residues. V shed 3 bases and J shed 5 bases, with 17 bases lying between them. The CDR3 sequence is CASSMGAGVRDQPQHF. The CDR3 DNA sequence: TGTGCCAGTAGTATGGGGGCGGGGGTCCGCGATCAGCCCCAGCATTTT.